Reported below is one T cell receptor (beta chain). Its specificity is unknown. Sequence at one end of the junction differs from germline and may be a read error. This CDR3 contains 14 residues. Germline CDR1 reads MNHNS; CDR2 reads SASEGT. This record comes from a study of blood T cells in healthy people across ages. Points from the study as a whole: Researchers deemed the diversity estimates from one million T cells underestimates. What prevented conclusive comparison of naive and antigen-experienced cells was that PBMCs were unsorted.

Total RNA extraction produced at least 6 micrograms (per sample) for the study. Primed by a sample-barcoded 5' primer and a J-beta primer mix, a second PCR proceeded for 7 to 11 cycles. Each TCR beta cDNA got a 12-nucleotide random molecular identifier. TCRdb analysed the 5' RACE reads with MiXCR anew, one entry per CDR3 protein. The repertoire has around 650,000 distinct CDR3 sequences, around two fifths of them found once; the top ten carry 25% to 35%. This TCR came from an elderly man in good health. The sample taken for sequencing was blood. The genes are TRBV6-1 and TRBJ2-3; 8 nucleotides agree with TRBD1. The CDR3 sequence is CASRSQGAGDMQYF. The CDR3 DNA reads TGTGCCAGCAGGAGCCAGGGGGCCGGAGATATGCAGTATTTT.